These 25 T cell receptor beta chains originate from one sample sequenced in a study of blood T cells in healthy people across ages. Using a J-beta primer mix together with a sample-barcoded 5' primer, a second PCR was run for about 6 to 12 cycles. TCRdb re-derived calls from the 5' RACE reads in MiXCR, one entry per CDR3 protein. The data show about 1 million distinct CDR3 sequences, under 55% seen once. Sequenced material: blood. These TCRs come from an older woman in good health.

The chain combines TRBV3-1 with TRBJ1-1; no clear D gene. This CDR3 has 16 residues. Trimming left V 1 base short and J 3 bases short, with 15 bases between. Germline assignment: CDR1 LGHDT and CDR2 YNNKEL (reference sequence). The CDR3 loop reads CASSQGAGRWDTEAFF. The DNA of the CDR3 is TGTGCCAGCAGCCAAGGAGCGGGCAGATGGGACACTGAAGCTTTCTTT.

This clonotype was counted ten times or more. This chain links TRBV11-2 with TRBJ2-7; D unresolved. Trimming cost V 2 bases and J 0 bases, with 11 bases left between them. Germline CDR1 reads SGHAT; CDR2 reads FQNNGV. The CDR3 is made up of 15 amino acids. CDR3 in DNA: TGTGCCAGCAGCTTAAGTGCATCAAGCTCCTACGAGCAGTACTTC. It is translated as CASSLSASSSYEQYF.

This clonotype was seen more than once but under ten times. This chain connects TRBV6-2 or TRBV6-3 to TRBJ2-7; maybe TRBD2 (6 bases). The DNA end lines up better with TRBJ2-5; the J call may be wrong. CDR1 is MNHEY, CDR2 SVGEGT, per germline. The length of the CDR3 is 14 residues. In DNA form, the CDR3 reads TGTGCCAGCAGTACCCGACTAGGTGGAGAGACCCAGTACTTC. It yields the protein CASSTRLGGETQYF.

The chain recombines TRBV3-1 with TRBJ2-7; 8 bases are shared with TRBD1. Per the germline V gene, CDR1 is LGHDT and CDR2 is YNNKEL (reference sequence). CDR3 length equals 14 residues. The junction had 4 bases not matched to a gene; V was cut back by 3 bases and J by 3 bases. CDR3 nucleotides: TGTGCCAGCAGCCACTCAGGGGGCGACTACGAGCAGTACTTC. Protein sequence: CASSHSGGDYEQYF.

The V and J genes are TRBV5-5 and TRBJ2-1, with unresolved D. The V and J ends lost 4 bases and 10 bases respectively, with 12 bases between them. CDR1 is SGHKS and CDR2 is YYEKEE in the germline V gene (reference sequence). The CDR3 contains 12 residues. CDR3 nucleotide sequence: TGTGCCAGCAGCCCTAGTCCGGTCGAGCAGTTCTTC. Residues: CASSPSPVEQFF. Full variable domain (outside the CDR3, taken from reference TRBV5-5 and TRBJ2-1): DAGVTQSPTHLIKTRGQQVTLRCSPISGHKSVSWYQQVLGQGPQFIFQYYEKEERGRGNFPDRFSARQFPNYSSELNVNALLLGDSALYLCASSPSPVEQFFGPGTRLTVL.

This clonotype has only a few counts. The rearrangement uses TRBV11-2 and TRBJ2-1, with D possibly being TRBD2 (5 bases). Germline V gene sequence: CDR1 SGHAT, CDR2 FQNNGV. The CDR3 contains 15 residues. Trimming took 5 bases from V and 8 from J, leaving 19 bases between them. This CDR3 is CASSLTLEVYHEQFF. As DNA, the CDR3 is TGTGCCAGCAGCCTTACACTAGAGGTGTACCATGAGCAGTTCTTC.

The sample holds one count of this clonotype. This chain links TRBV6-5 with TRBJ2-1; D may be TRBD1 or TRBD2 (5 bases each). The V end was cut by 5 bases, the J end by 3 bases, with 17 bases between. Looked up from germline, CDR1 is MNHEY and CDR2 is SVGAGI. This CDR3 comprises 16 residues. The CDR3: CASSPSRDGYYNEQFF. The CDR3 DNA is TGTGCCAGCAGTCCCTCCCGGGACGGTTACTACAATGAGCAGTTCTTC.

The genes are TRBV6-1 and TRBJ1-1, with D unclear. The germline V gene has CDR1 MNHNS and CDR2 SASEGT. Trimming took off 4 bases at V and 0 bases at J, with 9 bases between the two ends. The length of the CDR3 is 14 residues. CDR3 residues: CASSVLAMNTEAFF. The CDR3, as DNA: TGTGCCAGCAGTGTTCTGGCCATGAACACTGAAGCTTTCTTT.

This clonotype was counted between two and nine times. CDR3 protein: CSVDGAGGSEQYF. The CDR3, as DNA: TGCAGCGTTGACGGCGCGGGAGGCAGCGAGCAGTACTTC. This chain joins TRBV29-1 and TRBJ2-7, with 8 nucleotides matching TRBD2. CDR1 is SQVTM and CDR2 is ANQGSEA in the germline V gene. The CDR3 consists of 13 residues. V was pared by 3 bases and J by 6 bases, with 7 bases of the junction left unmatched.

The chain is built from TRBV27 and TRBJ2-7; tentative D call: TRBD1 (5 bases). Germline V gene sequence: CDR1 MNHEY, CDR2 SMNVEV (reference sequence). V dropped 6 bases and J dropped 2 bases, with 11 bases sitting between them. The CDR3 contains 13 residues. CDR3 loop: CASSRTPTYEQYF. The CDR3 nucleotides read TGTGCCAGCAGCCGGACACCAACCTACGAGCAGTACTTC.

The chain couples TRBV20-1 to TRBJ2-5; TRBD1 matches 9 bases. Germline CDR1 is DFQATT and CDR2 is SNEGSKA (reference sequence). J lost 2 bases, V lost 3 bases, and 10 bases had no gene match. The CDR3 extends over 16 amino acids. DNA of the CDR3: TGCAGTGCTAGGGATATTCGACAGGGGGGACAAGAGACCCAGTACTTC. Translating gives CSARDIRQGGQETQYF.

In nucleotides, the CDR3 is TGTGCCAGCAGTTTAGGGGGGGGCCGGGGCGATACGCAGTATTTT. Protein: CASSLGGGRGDTQYF. The chain carries TRBV27 and TRBJ2-3; D is perhaps TRBD2 (7 bases). Germline V gives CDR1 MNHEY, CDR2 SMNVEV (reference sequence). The CDR3 runs to 15 residues. Trimming left V 2 bases short and J 6 bases short, with 15 bases between.

This clonotype was found a few times. The chain links TRBV5-1 to TRBJ2-3; TRBD2 matches 12 bases. V shed 3 bases, J shed 2 bases, and the junction held 4 bases outside the gene matches. This CDR3 is 16 amino acids long. Germline V gene lookup returns CDR1 SGHRS and CDR2 YFSETQ. The CDR3 coding sequence is TGCGCCAGCAGCTCTAGCGGGAGGGACTTCACAGATACGCAGTATTTT. Translating it yields CASSSSGRDFTDTQYF.

The chain employs TRBV4-1 and TRBJ2-5; no definite D call. The germline V gene encodes CDR1 MGHRA and CDR2 YSYEKL. The CDR3 length is 14 residues. V shed 0 bases and J shed 5 bases, with 10 bases lying between them. In nucleotides, the CDR3 is TGCGCCAGCAGCCAAGATACGAGAGCGGAGACCCAGTACTTC. Protein: CASSQDTRAETQYF.

The chain has TRBV10-3 and TRBJ2-7, with 10 bases fitting TRBD2. J gave up 4 bases and V 2 bases, and 5 bases lay outside the gene matches. Germline values: CDR1 ENHRY, CDR2 SYGVKD. The CDR3 consists of 15 residues. CDR3 in DNA: TGTGCCATCAGTGAGGCGGCGACTAGCGGGTACGAGCAGTACTTC. This sequence encodes CAISEAATSGYEQYF.

The chain carries TRBV5-1 and TRBJ2-2; D gene ambiguous. V lost 0 bases and J lost 4, with 16 bases in between. The CDR3 length is 17 residues. Germline CDR1 and CDR2: SGHRS and YFSETQ. The CDR3, as DNA: TGCGCCAGCAGCTTGGAAGTCCGGGTGGCGACCACCGGGGAGCTGTTTTTT. This translates into CASSLEVRVATTGELFF.

This clonotype was counted only a few times. V usage is TRBV27 and J usage is TRBJ2-5; D is perhaps TRBD1 (6 bases). V lost 3 bases and J lost 2, with 13 bases in between. CDR1 and CDR2 from the germline V gene are MNHEY and SMNVEV (reference sequence). CDR3 size: 15 residues. The CDR3 DNA sequence: TGTGCCAGCAGTTTTGTCAGGGGAATTCAAGAGACCCAGTACTTC. It specifies CASSFVRGIQETQYF.

In this sample, this clonotype turned up a few times. The chain carries TRBV6-1 and TRBJ2-5; D is perhaps TRBD2 (7 bases). V was trimmed by 2 bases and J by 5 bases, leaving 18 bases between them. The CDR3 has 16 amino acids. Germline V gene sequence: CDR1 MNHNS, CDR2 SASEGT. CDR3 protein: CASSEYPQGGRETQYF. The CDR3 DNA sequence: TGTGCCAGCAGTGAATACCCACAGGGAGGGAGGGAGACCCAGTACTTC.

This chain uses TRBV4-1 with TRBJ2-3, with a tentative D call TRBD2 (5 bases). The V and J ends lost 1 base and 6 bases respectively, with 14 bases between them. CDR1 is MGHRA and CDR2 is YSYEKL in the germline V gene. The CDR3 length is 15 residues. The CDR3 region has the DNA TGCGCCAGCAGCCAAGGGAAATATCCGGGGGATACGCAGTATTTT. Translated: CASSQGKYPGDTQYF.

This clonotype was recorded a few times. J is TRBJ2-5 and V is TRBV5-1, with TRBD2 identical over 9 bases. After removal of 0 bases from V and 1 base from J, the junction contained 13 bases not matched to a gene. The germline gives CDR1 SGHRS, CDR2 YFSETQ. This CDR3 is 19 amino acids long. CDR3 sequence: CASSLGGTIAGASQETQYF. In nucleotides, the CDR3 is TGCGCCAGCAGCTTGGGGGGGACTATAGCGGGAGCTTCCCAAGAGACCCAGTACTTC.

This clonotype has more than one count but fewer than ten. The rearrangement links TRBV6-2 or TRBV6-3 to TRBJ2-1; 7 nucleotides line up with TRBD2. The CDR3 is made up of 15 amino acids. Germline values: CDR1 MNHEY, CDR2 SVGEGT. V dropped 1 base and J dropped 6; count of bases not matched to a gene: 6. The CDR3 region has the DNA TGTGCCAGCAGTTACTGGGGCCGGACTAGCAATGAGCAGTTCTTC. It specifies CASSYWGRTSNEQFF.

This rearrangement joins TRBV27 to TRBJ1-1; a weak D match, TRBD1 (6 bases). The ends were cut back, 1 base at V and 7 bases at J, with 16 bases in the middle. This CDR3 spans 15 amino acids. CDR1 MNHEY and CDR2 SMNVEV come from the germline V gene (reference sequence). The CDR3 loop is CASSLYPRGEDEAFF. The DNA for the CDR3 is TGTGCCAGCAGTTTATACCCCAGGGGCGAGGATGAAGCTTTCTTT.

V usage is TRBV7-8 and J usage is TRBJ2-5, with a tentative D call TRBD1 (6 bases). The germline CDR1 and CDR2 sequences are SGHVS and FQNEAQ. The CDR3 spans 22 residues. V gave up 2 bases and J gave up 4 bases, with 35 bases separating them. This CDR3 reads CASSLPLGAVFRSVANRETQYF. The CDR3 DNA is TGTGCCAGCAGCTTACCCTTGGGGGCGGTTTTCCGCTCGGTGGCCAACCGAGAGACCCAGTACTTC.

This clonotype was found many times. V is TRBV7-2 and J is TRBJ2-1; D possibly uses TRBD1 or TRBD2 (6 bases each). This CDR3 spans 15 amino acids. Per germline, CDR1 SGHTA and CDR2 FQGNSA. With 4 bases removed from V and 4 bases from J, the gap between germline ends came to 14 bases. CDR3 sequence: CASSSQGRSYNEQFF. CDR3 DNA sequence: TGTGCCAGCAGCTCCCAGGGGAGGAGTTACAATGAGCAGTTCTTC.

This chain connects TRBV6-2 or TRBV6-3 to TRBJ2-1, with D maybe TRBD1 (5 bases). The germline CDR1 and CDR2 sequences are MNHEY and SVGEGT. CDR3 length: 13 residues. V was cut by 5 bases and J by 7 bases, with 12 bases left in between. CDR3 amino acids: CASSGVRTNEQFF. The CDR3 DNA is TGTGCCAGCAGTGGGGTTCGGACAAATGAGCAGTTCTTC.